This T cell receptor (beta chain) was sequenced during a study of blood T cell repertoires in COVID-19. Across the whole study: Samples came from the United States, Italy and Spain, spanning acute and convalescent COVID-19.

CDR1 and CDR2 (germline): MNHEY, SMNVEV (reference sequence). Deletions cut 3 bases from V and 10 bases from J, with 10 bases between. This CDR3 spans 13 amino acids. Produced via immunoSEQ multiplex PCR; TCRdb's table is partial and in-frame only. Among 40,000 or so clones listed, around 80% were seen once. This chain links TRBV27 with TRBJ1-6; D gene ambiguous. The clonotype originates from a man in his 60s with COVID-19, enrolled during active disease. The sample comprised peripheral blood. The CDR3 bases are TGTGCCAGCAGTTTGATAGGAGGGTCACCCCTCCACTTT. Protein sequence: CASSLIGGSPLHF.